The 22 T cell receptor beta chains reported below all come from one sample, sequenced in a study of blood T cell repertoires in COVID-19. Sequencing was performed with immunoSEQ multiplex PCR; in TCRdb, only in-frame clones are kept and a portion is missing. The data contain 250,000 to 300,000 clones, 75% to 90% of them seen just once; the ten biggest clones take up roughly 4.6%. The sample was peripheral blood. These receptors were obtained from a man in his 60s who had recovered from COVID-19.

The V and J genes are TRBV6-2 or TRBV6-3 and TRBJ2-2; 9 bases are shared with TRBD2. V shed 6 bases and J 3 bases; nucleotides not matched to a gene: 5. CDR1 MNHEY and CDR2 SVGEGT come from the germline V gene. CDR3 length: 15 amino acids. In DNA, the CDR3 is TGTGCCAGCAGCCGGACTAGCGTACACACCGGGGAGCTGTTTTTT. Translated: CASSRTSVHTGELFF.

V and J are TRBV5-1 and TRBJ1-6, with 9 nucleotides matching TRBD1. This CDR3 is built from 15 residues. Losses at the gene ends were 4 bases for V and 10 bases for J; bases not matched to a gene: 9. Germline lookup yields CDR1 SGHRS and CDR2 YFSETQ. The CDR3: CASSGRDRETSPLHF. The CDR3 DNA reads as TGCGCCAGCAGCGGCCGGGACAGGGAAACCTCACCCCTCCACTTT.

This chain joins TRBV5-5 and TRBJ2-7; TRBD2 might be the D (5 bases). V gave up 0 bases and J gave up 4 bases, with 14 bases separating them. Germline values: CDR1 SGHKS, CDR2 YYEKEE (reference sequence). The CDR3 has 15 residues. The CDR3 nucleotides are TGTGCCAGCAGCTTGGAATTAGCGATGGATTACGAGCAGTACTTC. It specifies CASSLELAMDYEQYF.

The chain combines TRBV11-1 with TRBJ2-3; 11 positions match TRBD2. The CDR3 has 16 amino acids. Unmatched junction bases numbered 4, after V lost 3 bases and J lost 2 bases. Looked up from germline, CDR1 is SGHAT and CDR2 is FQDESV (reference sequence). CDR3 bases: TGTGCCAGCAGCTTTGGGACTAGCGGACCCACAGATACGCAGTATTTT. Residues: CASSFGTSGPTDTQYF.

This sequence joins TRBV5-1 and TRBJ2-3; possible D gene TRBD1, 6 bases. The CDR3 runs to 14 residues. V was trimmed by 5 bases and J by 3 bases, leaving 13 bases between them. Germline-derived CDR1 and CDR2 are SGHRS and YFSETQ. The CDR3 protein is CASRGAPNTDTQYF. As DNA, the CDR3 is TGCGCCAGCAGGGGGGCGCCGAATACAGATACGCAGTATTTT.

This chain joins TRBV7-6 and TRBJ2-7; D might be TRBD2 (5 bases). This CDR3 has 13 residues. V lost 2 bases and J lost 3, with 8 bases in between. CDR1 and CDR2 (germline): SGHVS, FNYEAQ. DNA of the CDR3: TGTGCCAGCAGCTTAAATGAGGGCTACGAGCAGTACTTC. Translation: CASSLNEGYEQYF.

The chain has TRBV28 and TRBJ1-1; tentative D call: TRBD1 (5 bases). Per the germline V gene, CDR1 is MDHEN and CDR2 is SYDVKM. Trimming stripped 2 bases from V and 7 bases from J, with 32 bases between. The CDR3 contains 20 residues. The CDR3 coding sequence is TGTGCCAGCAGTTTAGCTGGGTTGGGGGGTTTCTTATCCCAACGGAATGAAGCTTTCTTT. Protein product: CASSLAGLGGFLSQRNEAFF.

This clone was found a few times. V usage is TRBV19 and J usage is TRBJ2-2; TRBD2 might be the D (5 bases). The CDR3 extends over 14 amino acids. V was cut by 7 bases and J by 5 bases, with 14 bases left in between. The germline V gene encodes CDR1 LNHDA and CDR2 SQIVND (reference sequence). The CDR3 spells CASKTIGVTGELFF. The CDR3 DNA reads TGTGCCAGTAAGACTATCGGGGTAACCGGGGAGCTGTTTTTT.

The chain recombines TRBV5-1 with TRBJ2-7; perhaps TRBD1 as D (6 bases). V gave up 0 bases and J gave up 1 base, with 11 bases separating them. The CDR3 is 15 amino acids. Germline V gene sequence: CDR1 SGHRS, CDR2 YFSETQ. CDR3 coding DNA: TGCGCCAGCAGCTTGGGGACAGCCTATTCCTACGAGCAGTACTTC. It yields the protein CASSLGTAYSYEQYF.

The chain has TRBV9 and TRBJ2-3, with 9 bases aligning to TRBD2. The CDR3 totals 20 residues. Germline CDR1 is SGDLS and CDR2 is YYNGEE. Trimming at V came to 3 bases and at J to 2 bases, leaving 19 bases not matched to a gene. CDR3: CASSEQGVAGGRGFTDTQYF. For the CDR3, the DNA is TGTGCCAGCAGCGAACAAGGGGTGGCGGGGGGGCGAGGTTTCACAGATACGCAGTATTTT.

The chain links TRBV2 to TRBJ1-4; D remains unclear. The CDR3 length is 13 residues. CDR1 and CDR2 from the germline V gene are SNHLY and FYNNEI. With 4 bases removed from V and 6 bases from J, the gap between germline ends came to 9 bases. The CDR3 DNA follows: TGTGCCAGCAGTGTACTAGCGGATGAAAAACTGTTTTTT. Translated: CASSVLADEKLFF.

Details on this clone: A read error may account for a junction end that differs from germline. The chain uses TRBV27 and TRBJ1-1; 9 bases fit TRBD1. This CDR3 comprises 15 residues. Germline CDR1 reads MNHEY; CDR2 reads SMNVEV (reference sequence). Here the CDR3 reads CASSPRTGVKTEAFF. CDR3 coding DNA: TGTGCCAGCAGTCCAAGGACAGGGGTGAAGACTGAAGCTTTCTTT.

This chain uses TRBV19 with TRBJ1-1; TRBD1 is a possible D gene (6 bases). The germline gives CDR1 LNHDA, CDR2 SQIVND (reference sequence). The V and J ends lost 3 bases and 6 bases respectively, with 17 bases between them. The CDR3 sequence is 15 residues long. Written as DNA, the CDR3 is TGTGCCAGTAGTATTGGACGGCTGAACAGGGCTGAAGCTTTCTTT. It translates to CASSIGRLNRAEAFF.

This chain joins TRBV3-1 (or the pseudogene TRBV3-2) and TRBJ2-7; 7 positions agree with TRBD2. The trim removed 2 bases at V and 2 bases at J, leaving 9 bases unmatched. The CDR3 spans 16 residues. CDR1 LGHDT and CDR2 YNNKEL come from the germline V gene (reference sequence). The CDR3 loop is CASSQPTGGGTYEQYF. The CDR3 region has the DNA TGTGCCAGCAGCCAACCCACTGGCGGGGGAACCTACGAGCAGTACTTC.

Only a few counts were recorded for this clone. Other nucleotide sequences in the sample specify the same CDR3. The rearrangement joins TRBV7-9 to TRBJ1-4; maybe TRBD1 (5 bases). The V gene's germline CDR1 is SEHNR and CDR2 FQNEAQ (reference sequence). Trimming shortened V by 5 bases and J by 4 bases, and 11 bases separated the two germline ends. The CDR3 is made up of 14 amino acids. In DNA, the CDR3 is TGTGCCAGCAGCCCTAGGGGAGGTAATGAAAAACTGTTTTTT. Its protein product is CASSPRGGNEKLFF.

The chain employs TRBV4-2 and TRBJ2-3, with TRBD2 matching 15 bases. V was pared by 3 bases and J by 6 bases, with 4 bases of the junction left unmatched. Germline CDR1 reads LGHNA; CDR2 reads YNFKEQ. The CDR3 runs to 16 residues. CDR3: CASSQGLAGGQDTQYF. For the CDR3, the DNA is TGTGCCAGCAGCCAGGGACTAGCGGGGGGCCAGGATACGCAGTATTTT.

The chain recombines TRBV7-9 with TRBJ2-3, with 8 bases that match TRBD1. This CDR3 is built from 17 residues. Germline V lookup: CDR1 SEHNR, CDR2 FQNEAQ (reference sequence). With V trimmed by 5 bases and J by 5 bases, 15 bases remained unmatched. The CDR3 nucleotides read TGTGCCAGCAGCCGATTAACAGGGGGGAAGCAAAGAGATACGCAGTATTTT. This gives the protein CASSRLTGGKQRDTQYF.

The chain is built from TRBV2 and TRBJ2-3, with TRBD1 as a possible D gene (5 bases). The CDR3 consists of 18 residues. V lost 6 bases, J lost 4 bases, and 26 bases lay in between. The germline V gene encodes CDR1 SNHLY and CDR2 FYNNEI. The CDR3 coding sequence is TGTGCCAGCAGCACCCAAGTCCTCGTGGGGCCGGGCTCAGATACGCAGTATTTT. Translating it yields CASSTQVLVGPGSDTQYF.

The V call is TRBV7-8, the J call TRBJ1-5, with a tentative D call TRBD1 (6 bases). This CDR3 comprises 16 residues. Trimming removed 1 base from V and 6 bases from J, with 16 bases in between. The germline gives CDR1 SGHVS, CDR2 FQNEAQ. CDR3 nucleotides: TGTGCCAGCAGCTTAGGGACAGCGAATGTGGGTCAGCCCCAGCATTTT. Amino acid sequence: CASSLGTANVGQPQHF.

This clone has a handful of counts. The genes are TRBV14 and TRBJ2-2; a possible D gene is TRBD1 (6 bases). Germline loops: CDR1 SGHDN, CDR2 FVKESK. The length of the CDR3 is 15 residues. Between the trimmed V and J ends, which lost 8 bases and 6 bases, there was a span of 19 bases. CDR3 loop: CASGTGWPWPGELFF. The CDR3 DNA is TGTGCCAGCGGCACAGGGTGGCCCTGGCCCGGGGAGCTGTTTTTT.

The chain employs TRBV28 and TRBJ2-7, with 8 bases aligning to TRBD1. Unmatched junction bases numbered 9, after V lost 3 bases and J lost 5 bases. The CDR3 is 15 amino acids. Germline V gene lookup returns CDR1 MDHEN and CDR2 SYDVKM. CDR3 residues: CASSFFGTGGNEQYF. As DNA, the CDR3 is TGTGCCAGCAGTTTTTTCGGGACAGGAGGCAACGAGCAGTACTTC.

The V gene is TRBV6-5, the J gene TRBJ2-7, with a weak D call TRBD1 (6 bases). Trimming took 6 bases from V and 0 from J, leaving 12 bases between them. Germline assignment: CDR1 MNHEY and CDR2 SVGAGI. This CDR3 contains 14 residues. The CDR3 loop reads CASSRTATSYEQYF. The CDR3 DNA reads as TGTGCCAGCAGCCGGACAGCTACCTCCTACGAGCAGTACTTC.